A single sample gave rise to the 19 T cell receptor beta chains below, sequenced in a study of blood T cell repertoires in COVID-19. Assay used: immunoSEQ multiplex PCR; TCRdb lists only in-frame clones, some missing. The data contain 250,000 to 350,000 clones, around 89% of them singletons. Sequencing was performed on peripheral blood. The receptors originated from a man aged 18 to 30 who had recovered from COVID-19.

The chain has TRBV7-8 and TRBJ1-4; D is unclear. CDR1 and CDR2 (germline): SGHVS, FQNEAQ. This CDR3 is built from 15 residues. V dropped 0 bases and J dropped 0 bases, with 5 bases sitting between them. CDR3 in amino acids: CASSLAPATNEKLFF. The CDR3 DNA reads as TGTGCCAGCAGCTTAGCGCCGGCAACTAATGAAAAACTGTTTTTT.

The genes are TRBV30 and TRBJ1-2; D uncertain. Germline-derived CDR1 and CDR2 are GTSNPN and SVGIG (reference sequence). V lost 8 bases and J lost 6, with 13 bases in between. This CDR3 is built from 11 residues. In DNA, the CDR3 is TGTGCCCGCACTGTCTTGGATGGCTACACCTTC. It translates to CARTVLDGYTF. The full variable domain, rest sourced from reference TRBV30 and TRBJ1-2, is SQTIHQWPATLVQPVGSPLSLECTVEGTSNPNLYWYRQAAGRGLQLLFYSVGIGQISSEVPQNLSASRPQDRQFILSSKKLLLSDSGFYLCARTVLDGYTFGSGTRLTVV.

The rearrangement links TRBV6-5 to TRBJ1-1, with TRBD1 as a possible D gene (6 bases). The CDR3 has 15 residues. Trimming pared 0 bases from V and 5 bases from J, leaving 13 bases between. Germline loops: CDR1 MNHEY, CDR2 SVGAGI. CDR3 sequence reads: CASSYSGGGGTEAFF. The CDR3 nucleotides read TGTGCCAGCAGTTACTCGGGGGGAGGGGGGACTGAAGCTTTCTTT.

The chain carries TRBV2 and TRBJ1-1; D is unclear. This CDR3 has 14 amino acids. Germline-derived CDR1 and CDR2 are SNHLY and FYNNEI. With 0 bases removed from V and 0 bases from J, the gap between germline ends came to 5 bases. DNA for the CDR3: TGTGCCAGCAGTGAAGCGGGCGTGAACACTGAAGCTTTCTTT. Translating it yields CASSEAGVNTEAFF.

The chain is built from TRBV7-2 and TRBJ1-1; 7 bases fit TRBD1. Germline CDR1 is SGHTA and CDR2 is FQGNSA. This CDR3 is built from 14 residues. The ends lost 6 bases at V and 1 base at J; junction bases unmatched: 5. CDR3 region: CASSPRQGNTEAFF. The CDR3 DNA follows: TGTGCCAGCAGTCCTCGACAGGGGAACACTGAAGCTTTCTTT.

This chain links TRBV5-1 with TRBJ2-3; 8 bases are a match to TRBD2. The V and J ends lost 0 bases and 9 bases, in that order; junction bases with no gene match: 6. Germline CDR1 and CDR2: SGHRS and YFSETQ. This CDR3 region has 14 residues. CDR3 residues: CASSLGGTRETQYF. CDR3 coding DNA: TGCGCCAGCAGCTTGGGGGGGACTAGGGAGACGCAGTATTTT.

This chain joins TRBV9 and TRBJ2-7; no clear D gene. Trimming removed 4 bases at V and 3 bases at J, with 5 bases between. The CDR3 is made up of 11 amino acids. Germline V gene data show CDR1 as SGDLS and CDR2 as YYNGEE. The CDR3 DNA sequence: TGTGCCAGCAGCCCCCTCTACGAGCAGTACTTC. Residues: CASSPLYEQYF.

The rearrangement uses TRBV6-5 and TRBJ2-3; weak D call: TRBD2 (6 bases). This CDR3 comprises 15 residues. V gave up 6 bases and J gave up 2 bases, with 15 bases separating them. Germline assignment: CDR1 MNHEY and CDR2 SVGAGI. As DNA, the CDR3 is TGTGCCAGCAGAATAGCGGCCTATTCCACAGATACGCAGTATTTT. Translation: CASRIAAYSTDTQYF.

The rearrangement joins TRBV5-1 to TRBJ1-1; 7 nucleotides align to TRBD1. The CDR3 totals 13 residues. Losses at the gene ends were 7 bases for V and 1 base for J; bases not matched to a gene: 4. CDR1 is SGHRS and CDR2 is YFSETQ in the germline V gene. CDR3 amino acids: CASEGAANTEAFF. The CDR3 bases are TGCGCCAGCGAGGGGGCAGCGAACACTGAAGCTTTCTTT.

The V and J genes are TRBV11-2 and TRBJ1-3, with a possible D match to TRBD1 (5 bases). The CDR3 spans 16 residues. With 6 bases removed from V and 0 bases from J, the gap between germline ends came to 15 bases. Per germline, CDR1 SGHAT and CDR2 FQNNGV. Here the CDR3 reads CASSPGRGLSGNTIYF. CDR3 bases: TGTGCCAGCAGTCCCGGACGGGGACTCTCTGGAAACACCATATATTTT.

V usage is TRBV14 and J usage is TRBJ2-5; TRBD1 is a possible D gene (5 bases). This CDR3 comprises 15 residues. Germline assignment: CDR1 SGHDN and CDR2 FVKESK. V gave up 1 base and J gave up 4 bases, with 13 bases separating them. DNA of the CDR3: TGTGCCAGCAGCCAAGGACAGCGAATGAGAGAGACCCAGTACTTC. Its protein is CASSQGQRMRETQYF.

This chain links TRBV2 with TRBJ2-5; the match to TRBD1 covers 10 bases. V lost 4 bases and J lost 3; bases outside the gene matches: 8. This CDR3 has 16 amino acids. Germline V gene sequence: CDR1 SNHLY, CDR2 FYNNEI. CDR3 in amino acids: CASSASSGTGEETQYF. CDR3 coding DNA: TGTGCCAGCAGTGCCTCTTCCGGGACAGGGGAAGAGACCCAGTACTTC.

This chain joins TRBV29-1 and TRBJ1-4; TRBD1 aligns across 9 bases. The germline V gene has CDR1 SQVTM and CDR2 ANQGSEA. The J segment lost 11 bases and the V segment lost 1 base, leaving 5 bases of the junction unmatched. CDR3 length: 13 residues. The CDR3 region has the DNA TGCAGCGTTGAAGGACAGGGGGGTGTGAAACTGTTTTTT. Translated, it gives CSVEGQGGVKLFF.

The rearrangement uses TRBV14 and TRBJ2-1; D possibly corresponds to TRBD1 (6 bases). From germline, CDR1 is SGHDN and CDR2 FVKESK. The V end lost 4 bases, the J end lost 9 bases, and 13 bases lay between the germline ends. This CDR3 contains 13 residues. The CDR3 sequence is CASSLTQGSEQFF. The CDR3 region has the DNA TGTGCCAGCAGCCTTACACAGGGCAGTGAGCAGTTCTTC.

This chain links TRBV27 with TRBJ1-2; D is uncertain. The germline V gene has CDR1 MNHEY and CDR2 SMNVEV (reference sequence). Trimming left V 3 bases short and J 6 bases short, with 11 bases between. The CDR3 runs 13 residues. This CDR3 reads CASSFEGDHGYTF. The DNA for the CDR3 is TGTGCCAGCAGTTTTGAGGGCGATCATGGCTACACCTTC.

About this clone itself: This specimen includes other DNA sequences encoding the same CDR3. CDR3: CASSYRGSGNTIYF. Written as DNA, the CDR3 is TGTGCCAGCAGTTACAGAGGGTCTGGAAACACCATATATTTT. This rearrangement joins TRBV6-5 to TRBJ1-3; unclear D gene. The CDR3 is made up of 14 amino acids. The V and J ends lost 2 bases and 1 base respectively, with 6 bases between them. The germline V gene encodes CDR1 MNHEY and CDR2 SVGAGI.

This chain connects TRBV5-1 to TRBJ2-5; perhaps TRBD1 as D (6 bases). CDR3 length equals 13 residues. CDR1 SGHRS and CDR2 YFSETQ come from the germline V gene. V was trimmed by 7 bases and J by 1 base, leaving 11 bases between them. As DNA, the CDR3 is TGCGCCAGCCAACGGGACACCCAAGAGACCCAGTACTTC. Protein: CASQRDTQETQYF.

V gene TRBV4-3 combines with J gene TRBJ1-1, with 9 bases that match TRBD1. The CDR3 is 14 amino acids. The germline CDR1 and CDR2 sequences are LGHNA and YSLEER. V lost 5 bases, J lost 1 base, and 2 bases stayed unmatched. This CDR3 reads CASSWDRENTEAFF. In DNA, the CDR3 is TGCGCCAGCAGCTGGGACAGGGAGAACACTGAAGCTTTCTTT.

The chain uses TRBV21-1 and TRBJ2-1; the table's D call, TRBD2, was not checked against the DNA. TRBV21-1 is a listed pseudogene. The CDR3 covers 17 residues. CDR3: CASSRALHGGSCSEQFF. In nucleotides, the CDR3 is TGTGCCAGCAGCAGAGCCCTTCACGGCGGGAGTTGTAGTGAGCAGTTCTTC.